The T cell receptor (beta chain) described here comes from a study of shared clonotypes between healthy human individuals. Turning to the study itself: Sampling drew on donors who were a couple of women and a few men aged 18 to 49.

On ten immunoSEQ deep assay plates, unsorted PBMC DNA was sequenced. In the authors' workflow: Filtering of immunoSEQ junctional sequences could not match full-length read filtering. Profiled with immunoSEQ multiplex PCR; TCRdb holds only in-frame clones, not every one. The DNA gave D and trimming, while V, J and clone size come from that table. This table has fewer than 650,000 clones, 60% to 85% appearing once. This clone was picked up a small number of times. The target antigen is unknown. General study findings and limits: Investigators expected sequencing depth to affect clonotype sharing among donors.

The sample consisted of PBMCs. The TCR originated in a middle-aged woman in good health. Some clones in this sample may be carry-over from other donors' samples.

The chain's CDR3 is CASSQAEGGAGGEKLFF. CDR3 coding DNA: TGCGCCAGCAGCCAAGCCGAGGGCGGGGCAGGAGGTGAAAAACTGTTTTTT. This chain connects TRBV4-1 to TRBJ1-4; perhaps TRBD1 as D (5 bases). V was shortened by 1 base and J by 7 bases, with 19 bases between the two germline ends. The CDR3 is 17 residues long. CDR1 MGHRA and CDR2 YSYEKL come from the germline V gene.